This TCR beta chain is drawn from a study of Ad26.COV2.S vaccination and SARS-CoV-2 variants. For the study at large: Donor had been placed in the Ad26.COV2.S arm of the COV1001 trial. Study-wide results and caveats: Vaccine recipients surpassed placebo recipients in spike-specific TCR breadth.

As to treatment: 15 to 20 received Ad26.COV2.S at low or high dose, single or two shots; several received placebo; per-sample allocation not given. Following the first vaccine or placebo injection, samples were taken on day 63. Adults aged 18-55 years in Boston included the donor. The repertoire was sequenced with immunoSEQ multiplex PCR; TCRdb's copy has only in-frame clones and lacks some. The sample carries around 250,000 clones, around 90% recorded once. About this clone itself: Antigen unknown.

Deletions cut 8 bases from V and 2 bases from J, with 16 bases between. Germline loops: CDR1 LNHDA, CDR2 SQIVND (reference sequence). This CDR3 region has 15 residues. This receptor was taken from a person between 18 and 65 years old who received the Ad26.COV2.S COVID-19 vaccine or a placebo. The source material was peripheral blood, sampled in a trial of Ad26.COV2.S vaccine versus placebo. V gene TRBV19 combines with J gene TRBJ1-5, with D possibly being TRBD1 (6 bases). In DNA form, the CDR3 reads TGTGCCAGTGGTCGGGGCAGGGGTGGCAATCAGCCCCAGCATTTT. It encodes CASGRGRGGNQPQHF.